The entry below describes one T cell receptor (beta chain). Its antigen remains unidentified. Assay used: immunoSEQ multiplex PCR; TCRdb lists only in-frame clones, some missing. In the table there are some 130,000 clones, approximately 83% of which are singletons. From germline, CDR1 is MDHEN and CDR2 SYDVKM. V lost 10 bases and J 4 bases, leaving 10 bases between the germline ends. The length of the CDR3 is 11 residues. This sample is drawn from a study of T cell responses to AZD1222 COVID-19 vaccine. The wider study: Some second doses came at about 4 weeks and others at about 12 weeks; these were pooled. Notes on the study in general: Just 5 or 6 AZD1222 recipients tested seropositive at baseline. Spike-specific TCR depth and breadth grew after two AZD1222 doses.

Specimen: peripheral blood, collected on day 0 of AZD1222 vaccination. The TCR was taken from an adult in good health. This chain uses TRBV28 with TRBJ1-2; possibly TRBD1 for D (5 bases). CDR3 amino acids: CAIWGSYGYTF. The CDR3 DNA is TGTGCCATCTGGGGGAGCTATGGCTACACCTTC.